The 30 T cell receptor beta chains below come from one sample, sequenced in a study of graft-versus-host responses after intestinal transplantation. Assay: immunoSEQ multiplex PCR; the TCRdb copy retains only in-frame clones and omits some. The sample consists of about 92,000 clones, less than 90% of them appearing once. These receptors lack a known antigen. The input for sequencing was unstimulated CD8+ T cells sorted from spleen or lymph node cells, taken before intestinal transplant. The receptors stem from a human donor who received an intestinal transplant.

This clone was seen just once. The rearrangement links TRBV9 to TRBJ2-5; D unclear. Trimming shortened V by 0 bases and J by 5 bases, and 14 bases separated the two germline ends. CDR3 size: 15 residues. Germline V gene data show CDR1 as SGDLS and CDR2 as YYNGEE. This chain's CDR3 is CASSVGSTTLETQYF. The CDR3 bases are TGTGCCAGCAGCGTAGGTTCCACTACGCTGGAGACCCAGTACTTC.

The genes are TRBV6-1 and TRBJ1-1, with D possibly TRBD1 on 6 matching bases. The V gene lost 1 base and the J gene lost 3 bases, with 9 bases spanning the gap. The germline gives CDR1 MNHNS, CDR2 SASEGT. The CDR3 consists of 14 residues. CDR3 amino acids: CASSEGGQDTEAFF. In DNA form, the CDR3 reads TGTGCCAGCAGTGAAGGGGGGCAGGACACTGAAGCTTTCTTT.

The chain employs TRBV15 and TRBJ2-7; D possibly corresponds to TRBD2 (7 bases). This CDR3 contains 17 residues. CDR1 and CDR2 (germline): LNHNV, YYDKDF (reference sequence). The ends were cut back, 0 bases at V and 3 bases at J, with 18 bases in the middle. The CDR3 sequence: CATSRDQQGGDHYEQYF. Written as DNA, the CDR3 is TGTGCCACCAGCAGAGACCAACAAGGGGGGGACCACTACGAGCAGTACTTC. The full variable domain, rest sourced from reference TRBV15 and TRBJ2-7, is DAMVIQNPRYQVTQFGKPVTLSCSQTLNHNVMYWYQQKSSQAPKLLFHYYDKDFNNEADTPDNFQSRRPNTSFCFLDIRSPGLGDTAMYLCATSRDQQGGDHYEQYFGPGTRLTVT.

This chain uses TRBV23-1 with TRBJ1-4, with D maybe TRBD1 (5 bases). TRBV23-1 is an open reading frame, and its role is uncertain. The V end was cut by 3 bases, the J end by 10 bases, with 36 bases between. The CDR3 is made up of 21 amino acids. Here the CDR3 DNA reads TGCGCCAGCAGTCATAGCATACAAGGACAACGACCCTTGCAACTAATTGGAAAACTGTTTTTT. Amino acids: CASSHSIQGQRPLQLIGKLFF.

The V and J genes are TRBV7-9 and TRBJ2-2; 7 nucleotides agree with TRBD2. J gave up 3 bases and V 5 bases, and 9 bases lay outside the gene matches. CDR1 is SEHNR, CDR2 FQNEAQ, per germline (reference sequence). CDR3 length: 16 amino acids. CDR3 coding DNA: TGTGCCAGCAGCCCCGCTGGGGAGGGGTACACCGGGGAGCTGTTTTTT. Protein: CASSPAGEGYTGELFF.

The J gene is TRBJ2-3, the V gene TRBV13; 7 bases are shared with TRBD2. Germline CDR1 reads PRHDT; CDR2 reads FYEKMQ (reference sequence). The V gene end was trimmed by 1 base and the J gene end by 0 bases; junction bases not matched to a gene: 10. CDR3 size: 18 residues. The CDR3 nucleotides read TGTGCCAGCAGCTTAGTACGTCCTAGCGGATTAAGCACAGATACGCAGTATTTT. Translation: CASSLVRPSGLSTDTQYF.

The CDR3 coding sequence is TGTGCCACCAGCAGAGATGGGACAGCCTCCTACAATGAGCAGTTCTTC. Encoded protein: CATSRDGTASYNEQFF. V usage is TRBV15 and J usage is TRBJ2-1, with 7 positions matching TRBD1. The CDR3 contains 16 residues. V shed 0 bases, J shed 0 bases, and the junction held 2 bases outside the gene matches. Germline assignment: CDR1 LNHNV and CDR2 YYDKDF (reference sequence).

The V gene is TRBV2, the J gene TRBJ2-1, with D perhaps TRBD2 (6 bases). Germline assignment: CDR1 SNHLY and CDR2 FYNNEI. The CDR3 sequence is 11 residues long. V lost 6 bases and J 10 bases, leaving 10 bases between the germline ends. CDR3 bases: TGTGCCAGCAGCCAAGGACTAGAGCAGTTCTTC. Protein sequence: CASSQGLEQFF. The variable domain in full, completed from reference TRBV2 and TRBJ2-1, reads EPEVTQTPSHQVTQMGQEVILRCVPISNHLYFYWYRQILGQKVEFLVSFYNNEISEKSEIFDDQFSVERPDGSNFTLKIRSTKLEDSAMYFCASSQGLEQFFGPGTRLTVL.

V usage is TRBV2 and J usage is TRBJ2-1; 12 bases align to TRBD2. The CDR3 has 13 residues. The junction had 3 bases not matched to a gene; V was cut back by 5 bases and J by 10 bases. Germline CDR1 and CDR2: SNHLY and FYNNEI. In DNA form, the CDR3 reads TGTGCCAGCAGTCCTAGCGGGGGGGAAGAGCAGTTCTTC. This gives the protein CASSPSGGEEQFF.

The chain joins TRBV6-5 to TRBJ1-1, with D unclear. The V and J ends lost 1 base and 8 bases respectively, with 5 bases between them. CDR3 length: 11 residues. Germline assignment: CDR1 MNHEY and CDR2 SVGAGI. The CDR3 protein is CASSYLVEAFF. CDR3 sequence (DNA): TGTGCCAGCAGTTACTTGGTCGAAGCTTTCTTT.

J is TRBJ2-2 and V is TRBV19; unclear D gene. CDR3 length equals 15 residues. Germline V gene data show CDR1 as LNHDA and CDR2 as SQIVND (reference sequence). V lost 3 bases to trimming and J lost 1 base, with 9 bases between them. The CDR3 here is CASSIEGMNTGELFF. As DNA, the CDR3 is TGTGCCAGTAGTATTGAAGGGATGAACACCGGGGAGCTGTTTTTT.

The chain joins TRBV2 to TRBJ1-1; D possibly corresponds to TRBD1 (5 bases). This CDR3 has 14 amino acids. V gave up 7 bases and J gave up 4 bases, with 16 bases separating them. Germline-derived CDR1 and CDR2 are SNHLY and FYNNEI. CDR3 sequence: CASTPGDPGTEAFF. CDR3 in DNA: TGTGCCAGCACCCCCGGGGACCCAGGCACTGAAGCTTTCTTT.

This clone was counted once. The chain uses TRBV11-1 and TRBJ1-1, with D unclear. V lost 1 base to trimming and J lost 1 base, with 4 bases between them. The CDR3 is 13 amino acids. Germline V gene data show CDR1 as SGHAT and CDR2 as FQDESV (reference sequence). The CDR3 nucleotides read TGTGCCAGCAGCTTAGAAGGGAACACTGAAGCTTTCTTT. Residues: CASSLEGNTEAFF.

The gene calls are TRBV5-1 and TRBJ1-2, with TRBD1 matching 7 bases. The CDR3 length is 16 residues. V shed 0 bases and J 5 bases; nucleotides not matched to a gene: 10. The germline gives CDR1 SGHRS, CDR2 YFSETQ. CDR3 sequence (DNA): TGCGCCAGCAGCTTGGTAGCGGGAGGGGGCCGGTATGGCTACACCTTC. Translation: CASSLVAGGGRYGYTF.

CDR3 nucleotide sequence: TGTGCCAGCAGCTCGACTAGCGGGGGGGCACGGTCCTACGAGCAGTACTTC. Its protein product is CASSSTSGGARSYEQYF. The V gene is TRBV13, the J gene TRBJ2-7, with 14 nucleotides matching TRBD2. This CDR3 spans 17 amino acids. The V segment lost 4 bases and the J segment 1 base; nucleotides outside the gene matches: 6. Germline V gene sequence: CDR1 PRHDT, CDR2 FYEKMQ (reference sequence).

V is TRBV7-6 and J is TRBJ2-5; either TRBD1 or TRBD2 may supply D (5 bases each). The germline V gene encodes CDR1 SGHVS and CDR2 FNYEAQ. This CDR3 is 15 amino acids long. The V end lost 1 base, the J end lost 1 base, and 10 bases lay between the germline ends. CDR3 nucleotides: TGTGCCAGCAGCTTAGTCTCGGGGACCCAAGAGACCCAGTACTTC. This encodes CASSLVSGTQETQYF. Looking up the rest from reference TRBV7-6 and TRBJ2-5 gives the full variable domain: GAGVSQSPRYKVTKRGQDVALRCDPISGHVSLYWYRQALGQGPEFLTYFNYEAQQDKSGLPNDRFSAERPEGSISTLTIQRTEQRDSAMYRCASSLVSGTQETQYFGPGTRLLVL.

This chain links TRBV5-6 with TRBJ2-1, with 7 bases fitting TRBD1. Germline loops: CDR1 SGHDT, CDR2 YYEEEE. The V segment lost 4 bases and the J segment 10 bases; nucleotides outside the gene matches: 5. This CDR3 contains 12 residues. The CDR3 is CASSGGTVEQFF. CDR3 bases: TGTGCCAGCAGCGGTGGGACAGTAGAGCAGTTCTTC.

The chain is built from TRBV5-4 and TRBJ2-7; 8 positions agree with TRBD1. This CDR3 is 15 amino acids long. With V trimmed by 0 bases and J by 2 bases, 4 bases remained unmatched. The germline gives CDR1 SGHNT, CDR2 YYREEE (reference sequence). For the CDR3, the DNA is TGTGCCAGCAGCTTGGGGACAGGGACGACCTACGAGCAGTACTTC. Translation: CASSLGTGTTYEQYF. The whole variable domain, filled in from reference TRBV5-4 and TRBJ2-7, reads ETGVTQSPTHLIKTRGQQVTLRCSSQSGHNTVSWYQQALGQGPQFIFQYYREEENGRGNFPPRFSGLQFPNYSSELNVNALELDDSALYLCASSLGTGTTYEQYFGPGTRLTVT.

The rearrangement uses TRBV4-1 and TRBJ2-5; TRBD1 aligns across 7 bases. The V gene end was trimmed by 1 base and the J gene end by 3 bases; junction bases not matched to a gene: 5. The CDR3 runs 15 residues. Germline V gene sequence: CDR1 MGHRA, CDR2 YSYEKL. In nucleotides, the CDR3 is TGCGCCAGCAGCCAAGGACAGGGAAGGGAAGAGACCCAGTACTTC. Protein product: CASSQGQGREETQYF.

This clone was counted a single time. V gene TRBV6-6 combines with J gene TRBJ2-5; D is perhaps TRBD2 (6 bases). Germline assignment: CDR1 MNHNY and CDR2 SVGAGI (reference sequence). Deletions cut 0 bases from V and 5 bases from J, with 16 bases between. This CDR3 is 16 amino acids long. CDR3 sequence (DNA): TGTGCCAGCAGTTACTCGACGGGAGAATCGGGGGAGACCCAGTACTTC. Translation: CASSYSTGESGETQYF.

The rearrangement uses TRBV14 and TRBJ1-3; weak D call: TRBD1 (6 bases). This CDR3 comprises 15 residues. Germline V CDR1 and CDR2: SGHDN, FVKESK. Between the trimmed V and J ends, which lost 0 bases and 0 bases, there was a span of 6 bases. The CDR3 DNA reads as TGTGCCAGCAGCCAAGAAGGGGGCTCTGGAAACACCATATATTTT. Protein: CASSQEGGSGNTIYF. Full variable domain (rest looked up from reference TRBV14 and TRBJ1-3): EAGVTQFPSHSVIEKGQTVTLRCDPISGHDNLYWYRRVMGKEIKFLLHFVKESKQDESGMPNNRFLAERTGGTYSTLKVQPAELEDSGVYFCASSQEGGSGNTIYFGEGSWLTVV.

The rearrangement links TRBV2 to TRBJ2-1, with D unresolved. This CDR3 has 13 residues. The V gene lost 3 bases and the J gene lost 3 bases, with 6 bases spanning the gap. The germline V gene encodes CDR1 SNHLY and CDR2 FYNNEI. CDR3 DNA sequence: TGTGCCAGCAGTGAGACTCTCTACAATGAGCAGTTCTTC. Translation: CASSETLYNEQFF.

This clone has just a few counts. The gene calls are TRBV6-5 and TRBJ2-1, with unresolved D. Trimming took off 2 bases at V and 0 bases at J, with 8 bases between the two ends. The CDR3 has 15 amino acids. Germline V gene data show CDR1 as MNHEY and CDR2 as SVGAGI. CDR3: CASSYGPSSYNEQFF. CDR3 coding DNA: TGTGCCAGCAGTTACGGGCCGAGCTCCTACAATGAGCAGTTCTTC.

The chain combines TRBV28 with TRBJ2-7; 8 bases map to TRBD2. V shed 2 bases, J shed 4 bases, and the junction held 4 bases outside the gene matches. Germline loops: CDR1 MDHEN, CDR2 SYDVKM. The CDR3 has 14 residues. The CDR3 loop is CASSLRLAPYEQYF. As DNA, the CDR3 is TGTGCCAGCAGTTTACGACTAGCGCCATACGAGCAGTACTTC.

The genes are TRBV6-4 and TRBJ2-3; 14 bases are a match to TRBD2. In germline, CDR1 is MRHNA, CDR2 SNTAGT. Trimming removed 4 bases from V and 5 bases from J; junction bases left unmatched: 2. The CDR3 is 15 residues long. The CDR3 here is CASSATSGGGDTQYF. The CDR3 nucleotides are TGTGCCAGCAGTGCGACTAGCGGGGGGGGAGATACGCAGTATTTT.

DNA of the CDR3: TGTGCCAGCAGCTTAGAAGGGGCCACTGAAGCTTTCTTT. It codes for CASSLEGATEAFF. The J gene is TRBJ1-1, the V gene TRBV7-9; D might be TRBD1 (5 bases). Trimming took off 1 base at V and 4 bases at J, with 7 bases between the two ends. The V gene's germline CDR1 is SEHNR and CDR2 FQNEAQ (reference sequence). The CDR3 covers 13 residues.

The chain uses TRBV28 and TRBJ1-1, with 7 positions matching TRBD1. The CDR3 has 13 residues. CDR1 and CDR2 (germline): MDHEN, SYDVKM. The trim removed 7 bases at V and 7 bases at J, leaving 9 bases unmatched. The CDR3 spells CASTPGAGGEAFF. In DNA form, the CDR3 reads TGTGCCAGCACTCCGGGTGCAGGGGGTGAAGCTTTCTTT.

V usage is TRBV5-6 and J usage is TRBJ2-5, with D possibly being TRBD1 (6 bases). Germline V lookup: CDR1 SGHDT, CDR2 YYEEEE. V dropped 4 bases and J dropped 5 bases, with 12 bases sitting between them. CDR3 length equals 13 residues. This CDR3 reads CASSAGVLETQYF. The CDR3 DNA reads TGTGCCAGCAGCGCAGGGGTCTTGGAGACCCAGTACTTC.

J is TRBJ2-7 and V is TRBV5-1; 11 bases line up with TRBD2. Germline CDR1 is SGHRS and CDR2 is YFSETQ. The junction had 4 bases not matched to a gene; V was cut back by 4 bases and J by 4 bases. The CDR3 has 14 residues. In DNA, the CDR3 is TGCGCCAGCAGCCCGCTAGCGGGGGGATACGAGCAGTACTTC. Its protein is CASSPLAGGYEQYF. Full variable domain (missing parts from reference TRBV5-1 and TRBJ2-7): KAGVTQTPRYLIKTRGQQVTLSCSPISGHRSVSWYQQTPGQGLQFLFEYFSETQRNKGNFPGRFSGRQFSNSRSEMNVSTLELGDSALYLCASSPLAGGYEQYFGPGTRLTVT.

The chain employs TRBV9 and TRBJ2-1; D unclear. Per germline, CDR1 SGDLS and CDR2 YYNGEE. This CDR3 is built from 16 residues. With 0 bases removed from V and 2 bases from J, the gap between germline ends came to 12 bases. The CDR3 DNA reads TGTGCCAGCAGCGTAGATCTGTCCTTGCCCTACAATGAGCAGTTCTTC. Translation gives CASSVDLSLPYNEQFF.